This T cell receptor (beta chain) was identified in a study of T-cell memory formation after mild COVID-19. Germline V lookup: CDR1 SGHTA, CDR2 FQGTGA. The CDR3 runs to 13 residues. The ends were cut back, 5 bases at V and 5 bases at J, with 7 bases in the middle. From the 5' RACE reads, TCRdb called clonotypes with MiXCR, one entry per CDR3 protein. The sample has tens of thousands of distinct CDR3 sequences; about 12% are singletons. This chain joins TRBV7-3 and TRBJ2-6; no clear D gene. Sequencing used PBMCs or a T cell subset sorted from them (not recorded which). This receptor was taken from a man aged 18 to 30 who had mild COVID-19 (a few samples of this study predate the infection). Cell type and time point are not known. This CDR3 is CASSPDRANVLTF. The CDR3 nucleotides read TGTGCCAGCAGCCCAGACAGGGCCAACGTCCTGACTTTC.